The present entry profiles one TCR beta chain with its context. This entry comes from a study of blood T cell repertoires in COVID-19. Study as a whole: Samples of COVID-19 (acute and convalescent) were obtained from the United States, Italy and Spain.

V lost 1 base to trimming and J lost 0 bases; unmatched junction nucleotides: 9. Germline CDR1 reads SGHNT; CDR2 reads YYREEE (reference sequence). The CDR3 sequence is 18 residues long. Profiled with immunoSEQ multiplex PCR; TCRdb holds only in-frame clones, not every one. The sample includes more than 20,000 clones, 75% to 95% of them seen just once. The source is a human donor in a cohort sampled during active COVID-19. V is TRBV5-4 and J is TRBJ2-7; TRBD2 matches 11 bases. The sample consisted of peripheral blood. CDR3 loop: CASSLSGLAGPSSYEQYF. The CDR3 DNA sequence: TGTGCCAGCAGCTTGTCAGGACTAGCGGGTCCAAGCTCCTACGAGCAGTACTTC.